Following are 26 T cell receptor beta chains from one sample sequenced in a study of T-cell reconstitution after alpha-beta-depleted transplantation in children. Construction of the TCRbeta library involved unique molecular identifiers. TCRdb reprocessed the PCR reads via MiXCR and lists one record per CDR3 protein. Among a few hundred thousand distinct CDR3 sequences, 9.5% to 13% were seen once, and the ten largest hold just under 7.5%. This material consisted of PBMCs, taken before TCRalphabeta/CD19-depleted stem cell transplant. All receptors come from a boy younger than two with acute myeloid leukemia, due to receive a stem cell transplant.

This clonotype was found many times. V usage is TRBV7-2 and J usage is TRBJ1-5; D is perhaps TRBD1 (5 bases). Germline CDR1 and CDR2: SGHTA and FQGNSA. The V and J ends lost 6 bases and 4 bases respectively, with 22 bases between them. The CDR3 runs 17 residues. The CDR3 sequence: CASSLLLLRDGNQPQHF. The CDR3 DNA reads as TGTGCCAGCAGTTTACTCCTACTCCGGGACGGTAATCAGCCCCAGCATTTT. Using reference TRBV7-2 and TRBJ1-5 for the parts outside the CDR3, the full variable domain is GAGVSQSPSNKVTEKGKDVELRCDPISGHTALYWYRQSLGQGLEFLIYFQGNSAPDKSGLPSDRFSAERTGGSVSTLTIQRTQQEDSAVYLCASSLLLLRDGNQPQHFGDGTRLSIL.

This clonotype was counted many times. V and J are TRBV20-1 and TRBJ2-3, with TRBD2 as a possible D gene (5 bases). Germline CDR1 is DFQATT and CDR2 is SNEGSKA (reference sequence). CDR3 size: 12 residues. Trimming shortened V by 5 bases and J by 3 bases, and 9 bases separated the two germline ends. The CDR3 coding sequence is TGCAGTGCTCCCCGGGGAACAGATACGCAGTATTTT. Translated, it gives CSAPRGTDTQYF.

This clonotype was recorded many times. V is TRBV5-1 and J is TRBJ2-7; perhaps D is TRBD1 or TRBD2 (5 bases each). The germline V and J ends were trimmed by 4 bases and 1 base, with 15 bases remaining between them. The V gene's germline CDR1 is SGHRS and CDR2 YFSETQ. The CDR3 spans 15 residues. CDR3 sequence reads: CASSDLRDGSYEQYF. In DNA, the CDR3 is TGCGCCAGCAGCGATCTTCGGGACGGTTCCTACGAGCAGTACTTC.

The table lists this clonotype with many counts. CDR3 DNA: TGTGCCAGCACTAGCCACTCCTACGAGCAGTACTTC. It encodes CASTSHSYEQYF. This chain joins TRBV28 and TRBJ2-7, with D perhaps TRBD2 (5 bases). This CDR3 spans 12 amino acids. The V end was cut by 7 bases, the J end by 0 bases, with 7 bases between. CDR1 is MDHEN and CDR2 is SYDVKM in the germline V gene. The full variable domain, in which reference TRBV28 and TRBJ2-7 provide the parts outside the CDR3, is DVKVTQSSRYLVKRTGEKVFLECVQDMDHENMFWYRQDPGLGLRLIYFSYDVKMKEKGDIPEGYSVSREKKERFSLILESASTNQTSMYLCASTSHSYEQYFGPGTRLTVT.

The sample holds a few counts of this clonotype. The chain is built from TRBV4-3 and TRBJ2-1, with D maybe TRBD1 (5 bases). V lost 0 bases, J lost 3 bases, and 15 bases lay in between. Germline CDR1 is LGHNA and CDR2 is YSLEER. This CDR3 has 17 amino acids. The CDR3 DNA is TGCGCCAGCAGCCAAGATTTCACAGGTGACCTCTACAATGAGCAGTTCTTC. Amino acids: CASSQDFTGDLYNEQFF.

This clonotype was seen ten or more times. V and J are TRBV19 and TRBJ2-1, with TRBD1 matching over 7 bases. This CDR3 spans 13 amino acids. CDR1 and CDR2 from the germline V gene are LNHDA and SQIVND (reference sequence). Trimming removed 6 bases from V and 10 bases from J; junction bases left unmatched: 9. The CDR3 loop is CASSARGRGEQFF. CDR3 sequence (DNA): TGTGCCAGTAGCGCGAGGGGGCGCGGGGAGCAGTTCTTC.

The sample holds many counts of this clonotype. This chain connects TRBV5-1 to TRBJ1-1; 9 bases agree with TRBD1. The CDR3 consists of 14 residues. Germline V CDR1 and CDR2: SGHRS, YFSETQ. V lost 2 bases, J lost 4 bases, and 3 bases stayed unmatched. The CDR3 sequence: CASSLADRGTEAFF. As DNA, the CDR3 is TGCGCCAGCAGCTTAGCGGACAGGGGCACTGAAGCTTTCTTT.

This clonotype was found a few times. The V call is TRBV6-2 or TRBV6-3, the J call TRBJ2-1; tentatively, D is TRBD1 (5 bases). The CDR3 loop spans 13 amino acids. V gave up 5 bases and J gave up 6 bases, with 11 bases separating them. Looked up from germline, CDR1 is MNHEY and CDR2 is SVGEGT. In DNA form, the CDR3 reads TGTGCCAGCAGTAACCAGGGATTCAATGAGCAGTTCTTC. Its translation: CASSNQGFNEQFF.

This clonotype was recorded at least ten times. This rearrangement joins TRBV4-3 to TRBJ2-7; D might be TRBD2 (6 bases). This CDR3 has 16 residues. Trimming left V 0 bases short and J 0 bases short, with 12 bases between. Per the germline V gene, CDR1 is LGHNA and CDR2 is YSLEER. The CDR3 nucleotides are TGCGCCAGCAGCCAAGACAGGGAGGCCAGCTCCTACGAGCAGTACTTC. This gives the protein CASSQDREASSYEQYF.

This clonotype was picked up many times. The chain uses TRBV3-1 and TRBJ2-1, with TRBD2 matching 14 bases. The CDR3 loop spans 19 amino acids. The ends lost 0 bases at V and 8 bases at J; junction bases unmatched: 12. Germline V CDR1 and CDR2: LGHDT, YNNKEL (reference sequence). The CDR3 nucleotides read TGTGCCAGCAGCCAAGAGTTCACTTGGACTAGCGGGAGGAGCGATGAGCAGTTCTTC. Amino acid sequence: CASSQEFTWTSGRSDEQFF.

This clonotype was seen at least ten times. The rearrangement uses TRBV10-3 and TRBJ2-7; maybe TRBD2 (6 bases). This CDR3 is built from 16 residues. The V gene's germline CDR1 is ENHRY and CDR2 SYGVKD. V was pared by 2 bases and J by 2 bases, with 16 bases between. In nucleotides, the CDR3 is TGTGCCATCAGTGAGCCGTACCCACCGGGGGCCTACGAGCAGTACTTC. Encoded protein: CAISEPYPPGAYEQYF.

This clonotype was recorded many times. The chain is built from TRBV7-2 and TRBJ2-3; 12 nucleotides align to TRBD2. Losses at the gene ends were 1 base for V and 4 bases for J; bases not matched to a gene: 6. The CDR3 loop spans 17 amino acids. CDR1 SGHTA and CDR2 FQGNSA come from the germline V gene. CDR3: CASSLGSSGGVADTQYF. DNA of the CDR3: TGTGCCAGCAGCTTAGGCTCTAGCGGGGGGGTGGCAGATACGCAGTATTTT.

This clonotype has a count of ten or more. The chain carries TRBV15 and TRBJ2-7; D is uncertain. The CDR3 sequence is 14 residues long. Germline V gene lookup returns CDR1 LNHNV and CDR2 YYDKDF (reference sequence). V lost 0 bases and J lost 4, with 10 bases in between. This chain's CDR3 is CATSRDEESYEQYF. The CDR3 bases are TGTGCCACCAGCAGAGATGAGGAGTCTTACGAGCAGTACTTC.

This clonotype has at least ten counts. The V and J genes are TRBV14 and TRBJ1-1; no clear D gene. The CDR3 is made up of 14 amino acids. Germline-derived CDR1 and CDR2 are SGHDN and FVKESK. Between the trimmed V and J ends, which lost 4 bases and 6 bases, there was a span of 15 bases. The CDR3 reads CASSLHRKASEAFF. The CDR3, as DNA: TGTGCCAGCAGCCTCCATAGGAAGGCATCTGAAGCTTTCTTT.

This chain connects TRBV6-6 to TRBJ2-1; D possibly uses TRBD1 or TRBD2 (5 bases each). The CDR3 is made up of 17 amino acids. Germline assignment: CDR1 MNHNY and CDR2 SVGAGI (reference sequence). V lost 0 bases to trimming and J lost 6 bases, with 18 bases between them. Here the CDR3 DNA reads TGTGCCAGCAGTTACTCGGATGGGGGATACACCTCCAATGAGCAGTTCTTC. This encodes CASSYSDGGYTSNEQFF.

This clonotype was picked up many times. This chain links TRBV12-3 or TRBV12-4 with TRBJ2-1; no definite D call. Trimming pared 4 bases from V and 10 bases from J, leaving 11 bases between. The CDR3 contains 12 residues. In DNA form, the CDR3 reads TGTGCCAGCAGTTCCCACGAAAGGGAGCAGTTCTTC. It is translated as CASSSHEREQFF.

This clonotype appeared many times. The rearrangement links TRBV6-5 to TRBJ2-5; D is ambiguous. The germline V and J ends were trimmed by 1 base and 0 bases, with 9 bases remaining between them. This CDR3 is built from 15 residues. Looked up from germline, CDR1 is MNHEY and CDR2 is SVGAGI. As DNA, the CDR3 is TGTGCCAGCAGTTACTTTGACGGTTACCAAGAGACCCAGTACTTC. It codes for CASSYFDGYQETQYF.

Ten or more counts support this clonotype. This sequence joins TRBV24-1 and TRBJ2-1; 11 nucleotides match TRBD2. V was pared by 4 bases and J by 2 bases, with 6 bases of the junction left unmatched. The CDR3 consists of 17 residues. Germline V gene data show CDR1 as KGHDR and CDR2 as SFDVKD. In DNA, the CDR3 is TGTGCCACCAGTGACCCCGGGACTAGCGGTCCCTACAATGAGCAGTTCTTC. It encodes CATSDPGTSGPYNEQFF.

This clonotype was observed many times. V usage is TRBV20-1 and J usage is TRBJ2-1; no definite D call. CDR1 is DFQATT, CDR2 SNEGSKA, per germline (reference sequence). V was cut by 1 base and J by 10 bases, with 11 bases left in between. The CDR3 is made up of 12 amino acids. The DNA for the CDR3 is TGCAGTGCTAGAGGGACCCCCCACGAGCAGTTCTTC. Its protein product is CSARGTPHEQFF.

The chain couples TRBV7-2 to TRBJ1-5; 10 positions agree with TRBD1. CDR1 is SGHTA, CDR2 FQGNSA, per germline. V shed 4 bases, J shed 5 bases, and the junction held 5 bases outside the gene matches. The CDR3 has 15 residues. DNA for the CDR3: TGTGCCAGCAGCTGGGACAGGGGAAGGGATCAGCCCCAGCATTTT. Amino acids: CASSWDRGRDQPQHF.

This clonotype was detected ten times or more. The rearrangement joins TRBV20-1 to TRBJ1-5; the D gene is possibly TRBD1 (6 bases). From germline, CDR1 is DFQATT and CDR2 SNEGSKA (reference sequence). V was pared by 3 bases and J by 3 bases, with 18 bases between. The CDR3 length is 16 residues. The CDR3 sequence: CSASPSPGAPNQPQHF. As DNA, the CDR3 is TGCAGTGCTAGCCCGAGCCCGGGGGCCCCCAATCAGCCCCAGCATTTT.

This clonotype showed up many times. The rearrangement joins TRBV12-3 or TRBV12-4 to TRBJ1-5, with D unclear. The germline V and J ends were trimmed by 6 bases and 7 bases, with 19 bases remaining between them. The CDR3 is 15 residues long. CDR3 bases: TGTGCCAGCAGCCATCGGACGGATGGGAGCCAGCCCCAGCATTTT. Translating gives CASSHRTDGSQPQHF.

This clonotype was picked up many times. The chain recombines TRBV29-1 with TRBJ1-1, with D perhaps TRBD1 (5 bases). Germline CDR1 is SQVTM and CDR2 is ANQGSEA. Between the trimmed V and J ends, which lost 4 bases and 5 bases, there was a span of 11 bases. CDR3 length: 12 amino acids. The CDR3 DNA reads TGCAGCGTTGGCAGGGAGAGGACTGAAGCTTTCTTT. Its protein product is CSVGRERTEAFF.

In this sample, this clonotype turned up many times. The chain employs TRBV12-3 or TRBV12-4 and TRBJ1-2; D not resolved. The V end was cut by 1 base, the J end by 2 bases, with 11 bases between. The CDR3 is made up of 15 amino acids. CDR3 region: CASSLGRSGNYGYTF. The CDR3 DNA follows: TGTGCCAGCAGTTTAGGTCGATCCGGAAACTATGGCTACACCTTC.

This clonotype has just a few counts. The chain employs TRBV28 and TRBJ2-7, with 8 nucleotides matching TRBD1. V lost 6 bases and J lost 4; bases outside the gene matches: 11. Germline CDR1 is MDHEN and CDR2 is SYDVKM. The CDR3 has 15 residues. The CDR3 loop is CASRTPRDRLYEQYF. The CDR3 DNA reads as TGTGCCAGCAGGACCCCACGGGACAGGTTATACGAGCAGTACTTC.

In its sample, this clonotype was seen many times. CDR3 sequence: CASSLDEQYF. CDR3 nucleotide sequence: TGTGCCAGCAGTTTAGACGAGCAGTACTTC. The rearrangement uses TRBV28 and TRBJ2-7; D not certain. The CDR3 is 10 amino acids. Germline CDR1 MDHEN, CDR2 SYDVKM. V gave up 2 bases and J gave up 5 bases, with 1 base separating them.